These 27 T cell receptor beta chains were sequenced from one sample in a study of technical replicates of blood from several donors. Sequencing used immunoSEQ multiplex PCR; TCRdb keeps in-frame clones, though not all of them. The data show 55,000 to 70,000 clones, 75% to 90% seen once. Sequencing input: PBMCs. These receptors were obtained from a human donor in good health. Some clones in this sample may be carry-over from other donors' samples.

This clone was counted a single time. The DNA for the CDR3 is TGTGCCAGTAGTGCACTAGCGGGGGTGTCGGATACGCAGTATTTT. This translates into CASSALAGVSDTQYF. This chain links TRBV19 with TRBJ2-3; 11 nucleotides align to TRBD2. CDR3 length equals 15 residues. Germline V gives CDR1 LNHDA, CDR2 SQIVND (reference sequence). V shed 5 bases and J 6 bases; nucleotides not matched to a gene: 7.

The genes are TRBV7-8 and TRBJ1-4; possibly TRBD1 for D (5 bases). This CDR3 is built from 17 residues. Germline V lookup: CDR1 SGHVS, CDR2 FQNEAQ. V lost 1 base and J 8 bases, leaving 20 bases between the germline ends. CDR3 sequence (DNA): TGTGCCAGCAGCTTAGAGAGTGGGAGGGGACCGGGCGAAAAACTGTTTTTT. It codes for CASSLESGRGPGEKLFF.

The genes are TRBV7-2 and TRBJ2-3, with D perhaps TRBD2 (6 bases). CDR1 and CDR2 from the germline V gene are SGHTA and FQGNSA. This CDR3 is 15 amino acids long. V shed 3 bases and J shed 6 bases, with 16 bases lying between them. This CDR3 reads CASSFSTLAVDTQYF. The CDR3 DNA reads TGTGCCAGCAGCTTCAGTACACTAGCCGTGGATACGCAGTATTTT.

The gene calls are TRBV9 and TRBJ2-7, with 9 positions matching TRBD1. Germline-derived CDR1 and CDR2 are SGDLS and YYNGEE. J was trimmed by 0 bases and V by 2 bases; bases with no gene match: 3. The CDR3 contains 15 residues. Here the CDR3 reads CASSVRDRDSYEQYF. For the CDR3, the DNA is TGTGCCAGCAGCGTCCGGGACAGGGACTCCTACGAGCAGTACTTC.

The chain uses TRBV11-2 and TRBJ2-4, with D possibly TRBD1 on 6 matching bases. Germline loops: CDR1 SGHAT, CDR2 FQNNGV. The V gene lost 1 base and the J gene lost 3 bases, with 10 bases spanning the gap. This CDR3 is 15 amino acids long. The CDR3 sequence is CASSLAPGDKNIQYF. The CDR3 nucleotides are TGTGCCAGCAGCTTAGCTCCAGGGGACAAAAACATTCAGTACTTC.

The chain has TRBV5-4 and TRBJ2-3; tentative D call: TRBD1 (6 bases). Trimming took off 3 bases at V and 7 bases at J, with 15 bases between the two ends. Germline values: CDR1 SGHNT, CDR2 YYREEE (reference sequence). There are 14 residues in the CDR3. The CDR3 loop reads CASSSGARSHTQYF. CDR3 DNA: TGTGCCAGCAGCTCAGGGGCGCGCTCTCATACGCAGTATTTT.

This clone was found once. The chain recombines TRBV4-3 with TRBJ2-3; unclear D gene. V lost 4 bases and J lost 3, with 8 bases in between. The CDR3 contains 13 residues. Germline V gene sequence: CDR1 LGHNA, CDR2 YSLEER. CDR3 sequence (DNA): TGCGCCAGCAGCCTCCGACTTACAGATACGCAGTATTTT. Residues: CASSLRLTDTQYF.

This CDR3 is CASSATRGNQETQYF. The CDR3 bases are TGTGCCAGCAGTGCAACCCGGGGGAACCAAGAGACCCAGTACTTC. This chain joins TRBV25-1 and TRBJ2-5, with a weak D call TRBD2 (6 bases). From germline, CDR1 is MGHDK and CDR2 SYGVNS. The CDR3 covers 15 residues. V lost 4 bases and J 0 bases, leaving 12 bases between the germline ends.

The chain joins TRBV29-1 to TRBJ2-7; the match to TRBD2 covers 9 bases. This CDR3 is built from 14 residues. Germline CDR1 reads SQVTM; CDR2 reads ANQGSEA. With V trimmed by 4 bases and J by 7 bases, 11 bases remained unmatched. The CDR3 region is CSVAFAGGPREQYF. DNA of the CDR3: TGCAGCGTTGCCTTTGCGGGAGGGCCGAGGGAGCAGTACTTC.

The sample holds one count of this clone. This sequence joins TRBV6-5 and TRBJ2-3; D unresolved. This CDR3 is 15 amino acids long. Germline CDR1 is MNHEY and CDR2 is SVGAGI. V lost 6 bases to trimming and J lost 2 bases, with 15 bases between them. The chain's CDR3 is CASRLQQRNTDTQYF. The CDR3 DNA reads as TGTGCCAGCAGATTACAACAGAGAAACACAGATACGCAGTATTTT.

V gene TRBV5-6 combines with J gene TRBJ1-3; perhaps TRBD1 as D (6 bases). CDR1 and CDR2 from the germline V gene are SGHDT and YYEEEE. The V end was cut by 1 base, the J end by 0 bases, with 11 bases between. The CDR3 is made up of 16 amino acids. The CDR3 here is CASSLLGGASGNTIYF. CDR3 DNA sequence: TGTGCCAGCAGCTTGTTGGGGGGGGCCTCTGGAAACACCATATATTTT.

Note on this clone: Distinct nucleotide sequences in the sample also encode this CDR3. J is TRBJ1-1 and V is TRBV6-1; the D gene is possibly TRBD1 (5 bases). Per germline, CDR1 MNHNS and CDR2 SASEGT. The CDR3 contains 13 residues. The V gene lost 6 bases and the J gene lost 0 bases, with 8 bases spanning the gap. The CDR3 region is CASSQGLNTEAFF. The CDR3 bases are TGTGCCAGCAGCCAGGGTCTGAACACTGAAGCTTTCTTT.

The CDR3 DNA sequence: TGTGCCAGCAGTTACTCTACCCCAGGGGGAACTGAAGCTTTCTTT. Its translation is CASSYSTPGGTEAFF. The chain carries TRBV6-5 and TRBJ1-1; TRBD1 matches 7 bases. Trimming removed 0 bases from V and 5 bases from J; junction bases left unmatched: 6. Germline assignment: CDR1 MNHEY and CDR2 SVGAGI. The CDR3 is 15 amino acids.

The V gene is TRBV2, the J gene TRBJ2-7, with D tentatively TRBD2 (6 bases). Per the germline V gene, CDR1 is SNHLY and CDR2 is FYNNEI. The CDR3 length is 12 residues. Trimming removed 8 bases from V and 2 bases from J, with 10 bases in between. The CDR3 loop reads CASGGLTYEQYF. The CDR3 DNA follows: TGTGCCAGCGGGGGGTTAACCTACGAGCAGTACTTC.

This sequence joins TRBV27 and TRBJ1-2; no firm D call. This CDR3 comprises 13 residues. V was pared by 5 bases and J by 4 bases, with 11 bases between. Looked up from germline, CDR1 is MNHEY and CDR2 is SMNVEV (reference sequence). The CDR3 sequence: CASSDGETYGYTF. CDR3 DNA: TGTGCCAGCAGTGACGGGGAGACCTATGGCTACACCTTC.

The chain uses TRBV7-6 and TRBJ2-2; D perhaps matches TRBD2 (7 bases). The V gene lost 4 bases and the J gene lost 3 bases, with 18 bases spanning the gap. The CDR3 is 17 amino acids. CDR1 is SGHVS, CDR2 FNYEAQ, per germline. DNA of the CDR3: TGTGCCAGCAGCTACCGGGGGGCCCCTAGCCACACCGGGGAGCTGTTTTTT. It translates to CASSYRGAPSHTGELFF.

V usage is TRBV18 and J usage is TRBJ1-6; tentatively, D is TRBD1 (5 bases). Germline assignment: CDR1 KGHSH and CDR2 LQKENI. The CDR3 is 16 amino acids. Trimming removed 6 bases at V and 3 bases at J, with 15 bases between. The CDR3 region is CASSPDSRVYNSPLHF. CDR3 bases: TGTGCCAGCTCCCCCGACAGTAGAGTCTATAATTCACCCCTCCACTTT.

This sequence joins TRBV30 and TRBJ1-1, with a possible D match to TRBD1 (5 bases). V shed 4 bases and J shed 1 base, with 13 bases lying between them. The length of the CDR3 is 14 residues. From germline, CDR1 is GTSNPN and CDR2 SVGIG (reference sequence). CDR3: CAWMGGYGNTEAFF. DNA of the CDR3: TGTGCCTGGATGGGGGGGTACGGGAACACTGAAGCTTTCTTT.

The chain combines TRBV5-4 with TRBJ2-3; 7 nucleotides align to TRBD2. CDR1 and CDR2 (germline): SGHNT, YYREEE (reference sequence). V dropped 1 base and J dropped 3; count of bases not matched to a gene: 2. The CDR3 consists of 14 residues. The CDR3 here is CASSLLAGTDTQYF. Written as DNA, the CDR3 is TGTGCCAGCAGCTTGTTAGCGGGTACAGATACGCAGTATTTT.

The chain recombines TRBV7-2 with TRBJ1-4; D is perhaps TRBD1 (6 bases). Germline V CDR1 and CDR2: SGHTA, FQGNSA. The CDR3 loop spans 14 amino acids. Trimming took 5 bases from V and 7 from J, leaving 14 bases between them. The CDR3 spells CASSTTGSSEKLFF. The CDR3 region has the DNA TGTGCCAGCAGCACAACAGGGAGTAGTGAAAAACTGTTTTTT.

Only one count was recorded for this clone. CDR3 in DNA: TGTGCCATCAGTACTCAGGGGAATGAGCAGTTCTTC. It specifies CAISTQGNEQFF. The chain recombines TRBV10-3 with TRBJ2-1; maybe TRBD1 (6 bases). The germline V and J ends were trimmed by 5 bases and 7 bases, with 9 bases remaining between them. CDR1 and CDR2 from the germline V gene are ENHRY and SYGVKD. CDR3 length: 12 residues.

This rearrangement joins TRBV4-2 to TRBJ2-1, with 11 bases aligning to TRBD2. With V trimmed by 3 bases and J by 8 bases, 9 bases remained unmatched. The germline gives CDR1 LGHNA, CDR2 YNFKEQ. CDR3 length equals 16 residues. The CDR3 loop reads CASSQYSGGARHEQFF. CDR3 bases: TGTGCCAGCAGCCAGTATAGCGGGGGGGCTCGGCATGAGCAGTTCTTC.

V gene TRBV18 combines with J gene TRBJ2-5; D is unclear. Germline loops: CDR1 KGHSH, CDR2 LQKENI. Trimming took 0 bases from V and 2 from J, leaving 7 bases between them. The length of the CDR3 is 14 residues. This CDR3 reads CASSPPQMQETQYF. The CDR3 coding sequence is TGTGCCAGCTCACCACCCCAAATGCAAGAGACCCAGTACTTC.

In this sample, this clone is medium-sized (0.01 to 0.1%). The CDR3 DNA reads TGTGCCAGCAGCCAAGGAGGGCAAGACATGAACACTGAAGCTTTCTTT. Residues: CASSQGGQDMNTEAFF. The rearrangement uses TRBV4-2 and TRBJ1-1; D ambiguous. The CDR3 runs to 16 residues. With 1 base removed from V and 0 bases from J, the gap between germline ends came to 12 bases. Germline V gives CDR1 LGHNA, CDR2 YNFKEQ.

The rearrangement links TRBV30 to TRBJ2-5, with 7 bases lining up with TRBD1. CDR3 length: 13 amino acids. Germline CDR1 is GTSNPN and CDR2 is SVGIG (reference sequence). After removal of 0 bases from V and 5 bases from J, the junction contained 3 bases not matched to a gene. CDR3 sequence reads: CAWSVTRGETQYF. DNA of the CDR3: TGTGCCTGGAGTGTAACCAGGGGGGAGACCCAGTACTTC.

The chain uses TRBV6-1 and TRBJ1-1, with TRBD1 matching over 7 bases. CDR1 MNHNS and CDR2 SASEGT come from the germline V gene. The CDR3 sequence is 15 residues long. V lost 6 bases to trimming and J lost 5 bases; unmatched junction nucleotides: 12. The CDR3 region has the DNA TGTGCCAGCAGCGAACCCGCTGACAGGGCTACTGAAGCTTTCTTT. Translating gives CASSEPADRATEAFF.

The chain uses TRBV5-6 and TRBJ1-2; no reliable D call. This CDR3 is built from 15 residues. CDR1 is SGHDT and CDR2 is YYEEEE in the germline V gene. Trimming took off 2 bases at V and 4 bases at J, with 15 bases between the two ends. The CDR3, as DNA: TGTGCCAGCAGCTTCGTGGGCGGGTTTATCTATGGCTACACCTTC. It is translated as CASSFVGGFIYGYTF.